The 9 T cell receptor beta chains below were found in one sample sequenced in a study of low-dose radiotherapy and immunotherapy resistance in tumors. The time point denotes: after trial treatment. Treatment specified: LDRT plus nivolumab, ipilimumab, low-dose cyclophosphamide and aspirin (RACIN trial). Both TCRalpha and TCRbeta chains were reverse transcribed with V-gene-specific primers. Over 20 PCR cycles, TCRs were amplified from a constant-region primer and V-primer adapter. TCRdb itself ran the reads through MiXCR, one entry per CDR3 protein. The sample has 95,000 to 100,000 distinct CDR3 sequences; around 21% are singletons. This specimen was PBMCs, taken after low-dose radiotherapy plus immunotherapy. These receptor sequences come from a male donor with prostate cancer.

This clonotype was counted ten times or more. The rearrangement joins TRBV29-1 to TRBJ2-6; D is unresolved. V was cut by 2 bases and J by 0 bases, with 2 bases left in between. Germline lookup yields CDR1 SQVTM and CDR2 ANQGSEA. CDR3 length equals 13 residues. The CDR3 coding sequence is TGCAGCGTTGAAATCTCTGGGGCCAACGTCCTGACTTTC. This encodes CSVEISGANVLTF.

Ten or more counts support this clonotype. The chain has TRBV7-8 and TRBJ2-4, with D uncertain. This CDR3 comprises 14 residues. Germline loops: CDR1 SGHVS, CDR2 FQNEAQ. V was pared by 5 bases and J by 9 bases, with 17 bases between. CDR3 nucleotides: TGTGCCAGCAGCCCAGCCGGCCCACAAGTCATTCAGTACTTC. Amino acids: CASSPAGPQVIQYF.

The chain combines TRBV14 with TRBJ1-1; D gene uncertain. CDR3 length: 13 residues. V lost 0 bases and J 5 bases, leaving 7 bases between the germline ends. Germline V CDR1 and CDR2: SGHDN, FVKESK. CDR3 sequence (DNA): TGTGCCAGCAGCCAAGATCTGGGGACTGAAGCTTTCTTT. It translates to CASSQDLGTEAFF.

A remark on this clonotype: A single base is all that separates this from a far larger clone, so a read error is likely. In nucleotides, the CDR3 is TGCGCCAGCGGTGACCCTCGGGGCTTCGAGGGGGAGACCCAGTACTTC. It translates to CASGDPRGFEGETQYF. The rearrangement uses TRBV6-2 or TRBV6-3 and TRBJ2-5; D may match TRBD1 or TRBD2 (5 bases each). The CDR3 covers 16 residues. CDR1 and CDR2 from the germline V gene are MNHEY and SVGEGT.

The chain employs TRBV7-3 and TRBJ2-1; D perhaps matches TRBD2 (5 bases). Germline V gives CDR1 SGHTA, CDR2 FQGTGA. The CDR3 is made up of 16 amino acids. V dropped 5 bases and J dropped 0 bases, with 14 bases sitting between them. CDR3 DNA sequence: TGTGCCAGCAGCGTAGCGTACGTGGGCTCCTACAATGAGCAGTTCTTC. It codes for CASSVAYVGSYNEQFF. The variable domain in full, with the rest retrieved from reference TRBV7-3 and TRBJ2-1, is GAGVSQTPSNKVTEKGKYVELRCDPISGHTALYWYRQSLGQGPEFLIYFQGTGAADDSGLPNDRFFAVRPEGSVSTLKIQRTERGDSAVYLCASSVAYVGSYNEQFFGPGTRLTVL.

This clonotype has a count of ten or more. J is TRBJ2-7 and V is TRBV7-2, with a weak D call TRBD1 (6 bases). CDR3 size: 15 residues. The V end was cut by 2 bases, the J end by 1 base, with 12 bases between. The germline CDR1 and CDR2 sequences are SGHTA and FQGNSA. This CDR3 reads CASSLSRGWSYEQYF. In DNA, the CDR3 is TGTGCCAGCAGCTTATCCAGGGGATGGTCCTACGAGCAGTACTTC. Using reference TRBV7-2 and TRBJ2-7 for the parts outside the CDR3, the full variable domain is GAGVSQSPSNKVTEKGKDVELRCDPISGHTALYWYRQSLGQGLEFLIYFQGNSAPDKSGLPSDRFSAERTGGSVSTLTIQRTQQEDSAVYLCASSLSRGWSYEQYFGPGTRLTVT.

This clonotype was found many times. This chain connects TRBV5-1 to TRBJ1-2, with D maybe TRBD1 (5 bases). V gave up 4 bases and J gave up 7 bases, with 11 bases separating them. This CDR3 comprises 12 residues. Germline V lookup: CDR1 SGHRS, CDR2 YFSETQ. Here the CDR3 reads CASSPGQGGYTF. In DNA form, the CDR3 reads TGCGCCAGCAGCCCAGGACAAGGTGGCTACACCTTC.

This rearrangement joins TRBV5-8 to TRBJ1-1; 7 nucleotides agree with TRBD1. CDR1 and CDR2 (germline): SGHTS, YDEGEE. This CDR3 comprises 15 residues. V lost 2 bases to trimming and J lost 3 bases; unmatched junction nucleotides: 7. This CDR3 reads CASSLYRGIDTEAFF. Written as DNA, the CDR3 is TGTGCCAGCAGCTTATACAGGGGTATAGACACTGAAGCTTTCTTT. Using reference TRBV5-8 and TRBJ1-1 for the parts outside the CDR3, the full variable domain is EAGVTQSPTHLIKTRGQQATLRCSPISGHTSVYWYQQALGLGLQFLLWYDEGEERNRGNFPPRFSGRQFPNYSSELNVNALELEDSALYLCASSLYRGIDTEAFFGQGTRLTVV.

This clonotype was seen many times. V usage is TRBV5-1 and J usage is TRBJ2-1; D perhaps matches TRBD2 (6 bases). Trimming took off 0 bases at V and 1 base at J, with 11 bases between the two ends. CDR1 and CDR2 (germline): SGHRS, YFSETQ. The CDR3 has 16 amino acids. For the CDR3, the DNA is TGCGCCAGCAGCTTGGTTCCGGGGGAGTCCTACAATGAGCAGTTCTTC. Protein: CASSLVPGESYNEQFF. Based on the CDR3 plus reference TRBV5-1 and TRBJ2-1, the full variable domain is KAGVTQTPRYLIKTRGQQVTLSCSPISGHRSVSWYQQTPGQGLQFLFEYFSETQRNKGNFPGRFSGRQFSNSRSEMNVSTLELGDSALYLCASSLVPGESYNEQFFGPGTRLTVL.